These 10 T cell receptor beta chains came from one sample sequenced in a study of blood T cell repertoires in COVID-19. The repertoire was sequenced with immunoSEQ multiplex PCR; TCRdb's copy has only in-frame clones and lacks some. The sample yields about 120,000 clones, around 80% seen once. The sample consisted of peripheral blood. The source of these receptors is a man aged 65 to 79 with acute or convalescent COVID-19.

The sample holds a few counts of this clone. The V and J genes are TRBV6-1 and TRBJ2-1, with TRBD2 matching over 8 bases. In germline, CDR1 is MNHNS, CDR2 SASEGT. Unmatched junction bases numbered 2, after V lost 3 bases and J lost 4 bases. This CDR3 is built from 14 residues. The CDR3 protein is CASSDRGGYNEQFF. CDR3 nucleotides: TGTGCCAGCAGTGATCGGGGGGGGTACAATGAGCAGTTCTTC.

The rearrangement joins TRBV6-1 to TRBJ2-1; 13 nucleotides agree with TRBD2. V dropped 4 bases and J dropped 10; count of bases not matched to a gene: 13. The germline V gene has CDR1 MNHNS and CDR2 SASEGT. CDR3 size: 17 residues. CDR3 nucleotide sequence: TGTGCCAGCAGTGCCTTGACCGGGACTAGCGGGGCGGACGAGCAGTTCTTC. It is translated as CASSALTGTSGADEQFF.

The gene calls are TRBV19 and TRBJ1-1, with TRBD1 identical over 7 bases. V was clipped by 3 bases and J by 4 bases; unmatched bases: 8. The germline V gene has CDR1 LNHDA and CDR2 SQIVND (reference sequence). The CDR3 covers 15 residues. CDR3: CASSILHRGGTEAFF. CDR3 sequence (DNA): TGTGCCAGTAGTATTCTCCACAGGGGAGGCACTGAAGCTTTCTTT.

The chain uses TRBV13 and TRBJ2-3; 8 bases align to TRBD1. CDR1 and CDR2 (germline): PRHDT, FYEKMQ (reference sequence). Trimming at V came to 5 bases and at J to 4 bases, leaving 11 bases not matched to a gene. The CDR3 is 16 amino acids. The CDR3 protein is CASSPNRGFGADTQYF. CDR3 bases: TGTGCCAGCAGCCCCAACAGGGGGTTCGGCGCAGATACGCAGTATTTT.

This chain uses TRBV18 with TRBJ1-5, with TRBD1 matching 8 bases. Looked up from germline, CDR1 is KGHSH and CDR2 is LQKENI. The CDR3 is 15 amino acids. The ends lost 2 bases at V and 3 bases at J; junction bases unmatched: 3. The CDR3 protein is CASSPNRGNNQPQHF. CDR3 in DNA: TGTGCCAGCTCACCAAACAGGGGGAACAATCAGCCCCAGCATTTT. The complete variable domain, with remaining parts taken from reference TRBV18 and TRBJ1-5, reads NAGVMQNPRHLVRRRGQEARLRCSPMKGHSHVYWYRQLPEEGLKFMVYLQKENIIDESGMPKERFSAEFPKEGPSILRIQQVVRGDSAAYFCASSPNRGNNQPQHFGDGTRLSIL.

The CDR3 reads CASTPGQGSWEQYF. CDR3 in DNA: TGTGCCAGCACCCCGGGACAGGGATCGTGGGAGCAGTACTTC. The chain uses TRBV7-2 and TRBJ2-7; 9 bases map to TRBD1. CDR3 length: 14 amino acids. Germline V gene data show CDR1 as SGHTA and CDR2 as FQGNSA. Trimming took 7 bases from V and 7 from J; bases not matched to a gene: 11.

This chain connects TRBV28 to TRBJ1-2; TRBD1 aligns across 10 bases. V trimming: 6 bases; J trimming: 4 bases; junction bases outside the gene matches: 11. There are 16 residues in the CDR3. Per the germline V gene, CDR1 is MDHEN and CDR2 is SYDVKM. CDR3 sequence reads: CASRAGGQGRGYGYTF. DNA for the CDR3: TGTGCCAGCAGAGCTGGGGGACAGGGGCGAGGCTATGGCTACACCTTC.

The genes are TRBV4-2 and TRBJ1-5; D might be TRBD1 (6 bases). Trimming shortened V by 0 bases and J by 4 bases, and 10 bases separated the two germline ends. Per germline, CDR1 LGHNA and CDR2 YNFKEQ. The CDR3 is 15 amino acids. In DNA form, the CDR3 reads TGTGCCAGCAGCCAAGAGCGGCAGGGGAATCAGCCCCAGCATTTT. This gives the protein CASSQERQGNQPQHF.

This sequence joins TRBV19 and TRBJ1-2; tentatively, D is TRBD1 (6 bases). The CDR3 loop spans 15 amino acids. Germline V gene sequence: CDR1 LNHDA, CDR2 SQIVND (reference sequence). V was clipped by 5 bases and J by 3 bases, with 16 bases between them. CDR3 amino acids: CASSLRDTSYYGYTF. CDR3 sequence (DNA): TGTGCCAGTAGTCTCCGGGACACTTCATACTATGGCTACACCTTC.

This chain joins TRBV10-3 and TRBJ2-7, with 9 bases that match TRBD2. J gave up 2 bases and V 0 bases, and 5 bases lay outside the gene matches. Germline-derived CDR1 and CDR2 are ENHRY and SYGVKD. The CDR3 is 16 residues long. The CDR3 sequence is CAISESLVAGAYEQYF. CDR3 nucleotide sequence: TGTGCCATCAGTGAGTCTCTGGTAGCGGGGGCCTACGAGCAGTACTTC.